This is a list of T cell receptor beta chains from one sample in a study of shared clonotypes between healthy human individuals. TCRdb keeps only in-frame clones here, not all; method: immunoSEQ multiplex PCR. The sample contains roughly 2,300,000 clones, about 90% of which appear only once. Sequencing used naive CD4+ T cells from PBMCs. Source of these receptors: a man between 18 and 29 years old in good health. Some clones in this sample may be carry-over from other donors' samples. Both conserved end residues are part of each CDR3. The D gene is left open where the match is weak. Clone size is not always given. Where it is, it says once, few, many or a class for expanded clones.

j_call | d_call | clone_size | v_call | cdr3_aa | cdr3_nt
TRBJ2-3 | TRBD1 | . | TRBV30 | CAWSVGQVADTQYF | TGTGCCTGGAGTGTTGGACAGGTAGCAGATACGCAGTATTTT
TRBJ1-2 | . | once | TRBV19 | CASIPSRGGTSYGYTF | TGTGCCAGTATCCCCTCGAGGGGGGGGACCAGCTATGGCTACACCTTC
TRBJ2-1 | . | . | TRBV5-1 | CASSSYTGNEQFF | TGCGCCAGCAGCTCGTATACAGGGAATGAGCAGTTCTTC
TRBJ2-5 | . | . | TRBV5-1 | CASSLGRGQETQYF | TGCGCCAGCAGCCTAGGGAGAGGCCAAGAGACCCAGTACTTC
TRBJ1-1 | TRBD1 | . | TRBV15 | CATTAGTGRGGTEAFF | TGTGCCACCACTGCCGGGACAGGGAGGGGTGGGACTGAAGCTTTCTTT
TRBJ2-2 | TRBD1 | once | TRBV6-1 | CASTGTAETGELFF | TGTGCCAGCACTGGGACAGCAGAAACCGGGGAGCTGTTTTTT
TRBJ1-5 | . | few | TRBV19 | CASSTQGDQPQHF | TGTGCCAGTAGTACACAGGGTGATCAGCCCCAGCATTTT
TRBJ1-1 | TRBD1 | . | TRBV9 | CASSAQGAGARTEAFF | TGTGCCAGCAGCGCCCAGGGGGCAGGGGCCCGCACTGAAGCTTTCTTT
TRBJ2-7 | TRBD2 | . | TRBV5-4 | CASSTVSGRNYEQYF | TGTGCCAGCAGCACCGTTAGCGGGAGGAACTACGAGCAGTACTTC
TRBJ2-3 | TRBD2 | . | TRBV29-1 | CSVALAGSTDTQYF | TGCAGCGTTGCCCTAGCGGGGAGCACAGATACGCAGTATTTT
TRBJ2-7 | TRBD1 | . | TRBV13 | CASSYSGQRPYEQYF | TGTGCCAGCAGTTACTCGGGACAGAGACCGTACGAGCAGTACTTC
TRBJ2-5 | . | . | TRBV11-2 | CASSFRGREKQETQYF | TGTGCCAGCAGCTTCCGGGGACGCGAAAAGCAAGAGACCCAGTACTTC
TRBJ1-1 | . | . | TRBV6-4 | CASSVEVNTEAFF | TGTGCCAGCAGTGTAGAGGTAAACACTGAAGCTTTCTTT
TRBJ2-3 | . | . | TRBV6-6 | CASSRGPDTQYF | TGTGCCAGCAGTCGTGGACCAGATACGCAGTATTTT
TRBJ1-1 | . | . | TRBV7-9 | CASSLGGRGAGNTEAFF | TGTGCCAGCAGCTTAGGAGGTAGGGGCGCAGGGAACACTGAAGCTTTCTTT
TRBJ1-1 | . | once | TRBV19 | CASSGGRANTEAFF | TGTGCCAGTAGTGGGGGTAGGGCAAACACTGAAGCTTTCTTT
TRBJ1-3 | . | . | TRBV7-9 | CASELQGGSGNTIYF | TGTGCCAGCGAGTTACAGGGTGGTTCTGGAAACACCATATATTTT
TRBJ2-7 | . | . | TRBV7-6 | CASSPLAGQGEQYF | TGTGCCAGCAGCCCTTTAGCGGGACAGGGAGAGCAGTACTTC
TRBJ1-1 | . | few | TRBV7-8 | CASSLATVNTEAFF | TGTGCCAGCAGCTTAGCCACCGTGAACACTGAAGCTTTCTTT
TRBJ1-3 | . | . | TRBV28 | CASSFAGNSGNTIYF | TGTGCCAGCAGTTTCGCAGGCAACTCTGGAAACACCATATATTTT
TRBJ2-4 | . | few | TRBV5-1 | CASSLGEWNQNLAKNIQYF | TGCGCCAGCAGCTTGGGGGAATGGAACCAAAACCTAGCCAAAAACATTCAGTACTTC
TRBJ2-7 | . | . | TRBV11-2 | CASSSDPAYEQYF | TGTGCCAGCAGCTCAGACCCCGCCTACGAGCAGTACTTC
TRBJ2-2 | . | . | TRBV9 | CASSVAPRNTGELFF | TGTGCCAGCAGCGTAGCCCCAAGGAACACCGGGGAGCTGTTTTTT
TRBJ2-1 | . | . | TRBV6-1 | CASSRAGPATNEQFF | TGTGCCAGCAGCCGAGCGGGCCCAGCTACGAATGAGCAGTTCTTC
TRBJ2-3 | TRBD2 | . | TRBV11-2 | CASSLALQLAGTDTQYF | TGTGCCAGCAGCTTAGCCCTCCAACTAGCGGGAACAGATACGCAGTATTTT
TRBJ2-2 | TRBD2 | . | TRBV5-1 | CASSLATSGHGELFF | TGCGCCAGCAGCTTGGCCACTAGCGGGCACGGGGAGCTGTTTTTT
TRBJ2-5 | TRBD2 | . | TRBV10-3 | CAIRGELAVVETQYF | TGTGCCATCAGGGGAGAACTAGCGGTGGTCGAGACCCAGTACTTC
TRBJ2-1 | . | . | TRBV7-2 | CASSPGLETYNEQFF | TGTGCCAGCAGCCCAGGACTCGAGACCTACAATGAGCAGTTCTTC
TRBJ2-6 | . | . | TRBV4-2 | CASSPAEGGSGANVLTF | TGTGCCAGCAGCCCCGCGGAAGGAGGCTCTGGGGCCAACGTCCTGACTTTC
TRBJ1-2 | . | . | TRBV2 | CASLGEVNYGYTF | TGTGCCAGTTTAGGGGAGGTCAACTATGGCTACACCTTC
TRBJ1-3 | TRBD1 | . | TRBV30 | CAWSVQGGNTIYF | TGTGCCTGGAGTGTACAGGGGGGAAACACCATATATTTT
TRBJ2-5 | . | . | TRBV6-5 | CASSFADRGETQYF | TGTGCCAGCAGTTTTGCGGACCGAGGAGAGACCCAGTACTTC
TRBJ2-7 | TRBD1 | . | TRBV7-2 | CASSLDRGTTYEQYF | TGTGCCAGCAGCTTGGACAGGGGGACAACCTACGAGCAGTACTTC
TRBJ2-7 | TRBD2 | once | TRBV30 | CAWSARLLLLAGGRDYEQYF | TGTGCCTGGAGTGCACGATTGTTGTTGCTAGCGGGAGGGAGAGACTACGAGCAGTACTTC
TRBJ2-7 | TRBD1 | . | TRBV27 | CASSSTHLGTAYEQYF | TGTGCCAGCAGTTCCACACATTTGGGGACAGCCTACGAGCAGTACTTC
TRBJ1-2 | TRBD1 | . | TRBV14 | CATHLKWTGGPNYGYTF | TGTGCCACCCACCTCAAATGGACAGGGGGCCCAAACTATGGCTACACCTTC
TRBJ2-2 | TRBD1 | . | TRBV28 | CASSPRDRATGELFF | TGTGCCAGCAGTCCCCGGGACAGGGCCACCGGGGAGCTGTTTTTT
TRBJ2-2 | . | once | TRBV4-2 | CASSHPRQGWTGELFF | TGTGCCAGCAGCCATCCGCGGCAGGGGTGGACCGGGGAGCTGTTTTTT